This T cell receptor (beta chain) was obtained from a study of molecular identifiers for immune sequencing clone quantification (dated by TCRdb to between 2018 and 2020). Turning to the overall study: For a replicate experiment, the RNA from either approximately 20,000 or 100,000 naive CD8 T cells was divided into five aliquots, and four of those aliquots went on to sequencing. The study was a methods study using CD8 T cells to benchmark molecular-identifier clustering-based TCR repertoire sequencing (MIDCIRS) and TCR RNA copy counting.

The CDR3 contains 16 residues, cysteine and phenylalanine counted. The read is trimmed to its CDR3 DNA, 48 bases read in frame from base 1. The germline V gene provides CDR1 SGHTA and CDR2 FQGNSA. V is pruned by 4 bases and J by 3 bases, leaving 7 bases of the junction without a gene match. What the authors observed across the whole study: In CMV-specific effector cells, clones with more than 20 RNA copies accounted for over 97% of molecules, whereas in naive cells such clones accounted for under 1%. When barcode sub-clustering was left out, chimeric consensus sequences inflated TCR diversity, with chimeras reaching as high as 47%. Spiked-in Jurkat TCR RNA (approximately eleven copies' worth), which is not part of the donor repertoire, was contained in the naive libraries. Highly expanded clone sizes could be underestimated if identical TCR molecules share a barcode. Modeling indicated about three TCR RNA copies recovered per cell, compared with about 9.7 by digital PCR, which implies a capture efficiency of around 31%. A single cell's worth of spiked-in Jurkat TCR RNA was reported detectable even among about a million naive CD8 T cells.

Libraries of naive CD8 T cells were built from 20,000 to 1,000,000 sorted cells, with 10%, 30% or 50% of the purified RNA used. Naive CD8 T cells, defined as CD8+CD4-CCR7+CD45RA+, were FACS-sorted into RLT Plus buffer on a BD FACSAria II. To test detection sensitivity, Jurkat RNA equivalent to over 8 TCR copies was spiked into samples of about 19,000-1,100,000 naive CD8 T cells. CD8 T cells were enriched using RosetteSep CD8+ T Cell Enrichment Cocktail and Ficoll-Paque, and the enriched cells then underwent ACK red cell lysis. This clonotype has a handful of counts. This clone's antigen is unknown. Base qualities are not recorded, but no much larger clone differs from it by a single base. Libraries were constructed by PCR. Sequencing took place on an Illumina HiSeq 4000. Preparation of bulk TCR libraries followed a previously described approach, with the TCR primers listed in Table S5. Total RNA was purified with the Qiagen AllPrep DNA/RNA kit. Before analysis, reads from multiple sequencing runs of the same library were pooled. Per the original workflow: Reads were retained only if an exact TCR constant sequence was present, and the retained reads were trimmed to 150 nt and grouped according to their 12-nt molecular barcodes. Within each barcode group, reads were sub-clustered at a 15% Levenshtein threshold, and quality-weighted consensus sequences were built per RNA molecule. Non-functional sequences were excluded, and lower-count sequences lying one edit away from another sequence were also excluded. Based on fitting two negative binomial distributions, any barcode sub-cluster with under 20% of the maximum read count was discarded. TCRdb handled the public reads itself, with Q25 trimming in fastp and clone calling in MiXCR, and kept productive beta chains. Each entry is one CDR3 protein sequence, shown with its most common DNA and genes. The V and J calls and clone size are TCRdb's, not the authors'. This sample gives just under 650,000 distinct CDR3 sequences in total; just under 20% of them show up just once. The top ten constitute 0.85% of the sample.

The chain is assembled from TRBV7-2 and TRBJ2-1, with 9 bases aligning to TRBD2. Sample: naive CD8+ T cells from blood, with Jurkat cell RNA spiked in. Explained via the paper, the cell subset or site label denotes: FACS-sorted CD8+CD4-CCR7+CD45RA+ naive T cells. The receptor comes from a human donor in good health. Some libraries in this study had Jurkat cell RNA spiked in. The DNA sequence is as follows: TGTGCCAGCAGCTGGTTGGAGCGGGAGGACTACAATGAGCAGTTCTTC. This encodes CASSWLEREDYNEQFF.